One and the same sample provided the 31 T cell receptor beta chains below, sequenced in a study of cytotoxic CD8 clonotypes in ibrutinib-treated CLL. Generated by immunoSEQ multiplex PCR, the TCRdb table keeps only in-frame clones and is missing some. Of 300,000 or so clones listed, roughly 70% are singletons. The starting material was PBMCs, obtained after 36 months of ibrutinib treatment. The receptor source for this set is a human donor with chronic lymphocytic leukemia.

The chain carries TRBV15 and TRBJ2-3; possibly TRBD1 for D (5 bases). The CDR3 contains 13 residues. Germline assignment: CDR1 LNHNV and CDR2 YYDKDF (reference sequence). V lost 3 bases to trimming and J lost 6 bases, with 10 bases between them. CDR3 loop: CATSSDKGDTQYF. The CDR3 DNA reads TGTGCCACCAGCAGTGACAAGGGGGATACGCAGTATTTT.

This clone has at least ten counts. The chain joins TRBV28 to TRBJ1-1; TRBD1 might be the D (5 bases). The CDR3 sequence is 15 residues long. Deletions cut 2 bases from V and 0 bases from J, with 10 bases between. In germline, CDR1 is MDHEN, CDR2 SYDVKM. In DNA form, the CDR3 reads TGTGCCAGCAGTTTAGAACAGGCCGTGAACACTGAAGCTTTCTTT. It translates to CASSLEQAVNTEAFF.

The J gene is TRBJ2-7, the V gene TRBV5-1; 11 positions match TRBD1. Per germline, CDR1 SGHRS and CDR2 YFSETQ. Losses at the gene ends were 1 base for V and 2 bases for J; bases not matched to a gene: 8. The CDR3 has 17 residues. The CDR3 reads CASSLWGTGGTPYEQYF. The CDR3 bases are TGCGCCAGCAGCTTGTGGGGGACAGGGGGTACACCCTACGAGCAGTACTTC.

The rearrangement links TRBV9 to TRBJ1-2, with TRBD1 as a possible D gene (5 bases). The V gene's germline CDR1 is SGDLS and CDR2 YYNGEE. The germline V and J ends were trimmed by 0 bases and 7 bases, with 19 bases remaining between them. The CDR3 covers 16 residues. CDR3 coding DNA: TGTGCCAGCAGCGTAGGACTTTTTGTGGGAAGGGGTGGCTACACCTTC. Translation gives CASSVGLFVGRGGYTF.

The chain uses TRBV7-3 and TRBJ2-3; TRBD2 is a possible D gene (5 bases). Germline values: CDR1 SGHTA, CDR2 FQGTGA. CDR3 length equals 18 residues. The V end was cut by 5 bases, the J end by 0 bases, with 21 bases between. The CDR3: CASSQPLPLAGSTDTQYF. CDR3 nucleotides: TGTGCCAGCAGCCAGCCCTTGCCTTTGGCGGGCAGCACAGATACGCAGTATTTT.

The V call is TRBV19, the J call TRBJ1-5; D may be TRBD1 (5 bases). V was cut by 7 bases and J by 6 bases, with 16 bases left in between. This CDR3 is 14 amino acids long. Germline CDR1 is LNHDA and CDR2 is SQIVND (reference sequence). CDR3 nucleotides: TGTGCCAGTATCCCCAGGGAGATCGGTCAGCCCCAGCATTTT. This translates into CASIPREIGQPQHF.

The rearrangement joins TRBV4-1 to TRBJ2-2; a weak D match, TRBD1 (6 bases). The CDR3 length is 14 residues. Deletions cut 5 bases from V and 4 bases from J, with 11 bases between. Germline V gene lookup returns CDR1 MGHRA and CDR2 YSYEKL. CDR3: CASSEQGFTGELFF. As DNA, the CDR3 is TGCGCCAGCAGCGAGCAGGGGTTCACCGGGGAGCTGTTTTTT.

This chain uses TRBV15 with TRBJ1-5; TRBD1 might be the D (5 bases). Trimming shortened V by 5 bases and J by 1 base, and 9 bases separated the two germline ends. The CDR3 consists of 14 residues. CDR1 is LNHNV, CDR2 YYDKDF, per germline (reference sequence). CDR3 sequence (DNA): TGTGCCACCAGCCGACGGGGGAGCAATCAGCCCCAGCATTTT. It yields the protein CATSRRGSNQPQHF.

The chain employs TRBV10-3 and TRBJ2-3; no clear D. V lost 7 bases to trimming and J lost 4 bases, with 12 bases between them. This CDR3 spans 13 amino acids. Germline CDR1 ENHRY, CDR2 SYGVKD. CDR3 DNA sequence: TGTGCCATCAACAACCACGGCGCAGATACGCAGTATTTT. It translates to CAINNHGADTQYF.

In this sample, this clone turned up many times. The chain recombines TRBV7-2 with TRBJ1-5, with D unresolved. Trimming pared 4 bases from V and 4 bases from J, leaving 11 bases between. The germline V gene has CDR1 SGHTA and CDR2 FQGNSA. CDR3 length equals 14 residues. Here the CDR3 reads CASSSASANQPQHF. For the CDR3, the DNA is TGTGCCAGCAGCTCCGCATCGGCAAATCAGCCCCAGCATTTT.

This clone was picked up one time. This chain links TRBV27 with TRBJ2-7; D is perhaps TRBD1 (6 bases). This CDR3 is 13 amino acids long. CDR1 is MNHEY, CDR2 SMNVEV, per germline (reference sequence). Trimming shortened V by 6 bases and J by 0 bases, and 9 bases separated the two germline ends. The DNA for the CDR3 is TGTGCCAGCAGGGGACAAATCTCCTACGAGCAGTACTTC. Amino acids: CASRGQISYEQYF.

This chain links TRBV7-8 with TRBJ2-5; D is uncertain. The ends were cut back, 7 bases at V and 4 bases at J, with 10 bases in the middle. The CDR3 extends over 12 amino acids. CDR1 is SGHVS, CDR2 FQNEAQ, per germline. The CDR3 DNA follows: TGTGCCAGCACCCACCGGCCAGAGACCCAGTACTTC. Protein sequence: CASTHRPETQYF.

The chain links TRBV6-5 to TRBJ2-7, with D perhaps TRBD1 (7 bases). Germline lookup yields CDR1 MNHEY and CDR2 SVGAGI. This CDR3 has 12 residues. Trimming removed 6 bases at V and 9 bases at J, with 15 bases between. CDR3 DNA sequence: TGTGCCAGCAGGTACACAGGGGAGGCGCAGTACTTC. Encoded protein: CASRYTGEAQYF.

V and J are TRBV13 and TRBJ1-1, with D uncertain. Germline loops: CDR1 PRHDT, CDR2 FYEKMQ (reference sequence). The V end was cut by 4 bases, the J end by 6 bases, with 9 bases between. CDR3 length equals 12 residues. In DNA form, the CDR3 reads TGTGCCAGCAGCTCAGACGGATCTGAAGCTTTCTTT. Amino acid sequence: CASSSDGSEAFF.

The chain employs TRBV29-1 and TRBJ2-7; possibly TRBD1 or TRBD2 for D (5 bases each). V dropped 4 bases and J dropped 0 bases, with 16 bases sitting between them. Per germline, CDR1 SQVTM and CDR2 ANQGSEA. The CDR3 has 15 residues. CDR3 DNA sequence: TGCAGCGTTGGTGGGGGAGCGCGCACCTCCTACGAGCAGTACTTC. Protein sequence: CSVGGGARTSYEQYF.

This clone came up once. CDR3 residues: CASSLVSGSETQYF. The CDR3 DNA reads TGTGCCAGCAGCTTAGTATCAGGTAGTGAGACCCAGTACTTC. This chain connects TRBV7-8 to TRBJ2-5, with D unresolved. The length of the CDR3 is 14 residues. The germline CDR1 and CDR2 sequences are SGHVS and FQNEAQ. V was cut by 1 base and J by 5 bases, with 11 bases left in between.

The chain has TRBV7-8 and TRBJ1-2; D unclear. Trimming cost V 2 bases and J 6 bases, with 10 bases left between them. CDR3 length: 13 amino acids. CDR1 is SGHVS, CDR2 FQNEAQ, per germline. The CDR3 loop is CASSLKGVDGYTF. The CDR3 DNA follows: TGTGCCAGCAGCTTAAAAGGAGTGGATGGCTACACCTTC. Full variable domain (outside the CDR3, taken from reference TRBV7-8 and TRBJ1-2): GAGVSQSPRYKVAKRGQDVALRCDPISGHVSLFWYQQALGQGPEFLTYFQNEAQLDKSGLPSDRFFAERPEGSVSTLKIQRTQQEDSAVYLCASSLKGVDGYTFGSGTRLTVV.

This clone was picked up one time. V gene TRBV18 combines with J gene TRBJ2-2; D is uncertain. Germline V CDR1 and CDR2: KGHSH, LQKENI. The ends were cut back, 0 bases at V and 3 bases at J, with 11 bases in the middle. This CDR3 region has 16 residues. In DNA, the CDR3 is TGTGCCAGCTCACCACCAAGGTTGTCGGACACCGGGGAGCTGTTTTTT. It is translated as CASSPPRLSDTGELFF.

This clone was recorded a few times. The chain is built from TRBV2 and TRBJ1-5, with a weak D call TRBD1 (6 bases). The CDR3 spans 16 residues. V lost 6 bases, J lost 3 bases, and 18 bases lay in between. Germline CDR1 and CDR2: SNHLY and FYNNEI. CDR3 DNA: TGTGCCAGCAGGGACGGGGGGCATAGGAACAATCAGCCCCAGCATTTT. Translating it yields CASRDGGHRNNQPQHF.

The chain has TRBV10-3 and TRBJ1-6; weak D call: TRBD1 (5 bases). The CDR3 sequence is 16 residues long. Per germline, CDR1 ENHRY and CDR2 SYGVKD. Trimming removed 6 bases at V and 5 bases at J, with 17 bases between. Here the CDR3 DNA reads TGTGCCATCAGACCGAAAGTGGGACTCGATAATTCACCCCTCCACTTT. This gives the protein CAIRPKVGLDNSPLHF.

V gene TRBV27 combines with J gene TRBJ1-1; D might be TRBD1 (5 bases). Per germline, CDR1 MNHEY and CDR2 SMNVEV (reference sequence). Trimming cost V 4 bases and J 7 bases, with 10 bases left between them. The CDR3 has 12 residues. The CDR3 reads CASSSLTVEAFF. Written as DNA, the CDR3 is TGTGCCAGCAGTTCCCTGACAGTTGAAGCTTTCTTT.

This clone turned up a few times. The genes are TRBV18 and TRBJ2-1; D uncertain. Trimming pared 5 bases from V and 8 bases from J, leaving 13 bases between. Germline CDR1 reads KGHSH; CDR2 reads LQKENI. There are 13 residues in the CDR3. CDR3 in amino acids: CASSTVAWDEQFF. For the CDR3, the DNA is TGTGCCAGCTCAACCGTGGCTTGGGATGAGCAGTTCTTC.

This chain uses TRBV7-2 with TRBJ2-5; D perhaps matches TRBD2 (5 bases). With 1 base removed from V and 3 bases from J, the gap between germline ends came to 12 bases. Germline V gene lookup returns CDR1 SGHTA and CDR2 FQGNSA. This CDR3 has 15 residues. In DNA, the CDR3 is TGTGCCAGCAGCTTAGTGGGGAGTGCCAAAGAGACCCAGTACTTC. Protein: CASSLVGSAKETQYF. Filled out from reference TRBV7-2 and TRBJ2-5, the complete variable domain reads GAGVSQSPSNKVTEKGKDVELRCDPISGHTALYWYRQSLGQGLEFLIYFQGNSAPDKSGLPSDRFSAERTGGSVSTLTIQRTQQEDSAVYLCASSLVGSAKETQYFGPGTRLLVL.

The rearrangement joins TRBV2 to TRBJ2-3, with 7 bases that match TRBD1. The trim removed 6 bases at V and 0 bases at J, leaving 12 bases unmatched. The CDR3 loop spans 17 amino acids. Per germline, CDR1 SNHLY and CDR2 FYNNEI. DNA for the CDR3: TGTGCCAGCAGCCAAACGCCCACAGGGGTCAGCACAGATACGCAGTATTTT. Its translation: CASSQTPTGVSTDTQYF.

This clone turned up a few times. The CDR3 sequence: CASSPLQGLGGSGANVLTF. The CDR3 DNA sequence: TGTGCCAGCAGCCCCTTACAGGGACTAGGTGGCTCTGGGGCCAACGTCCTGACTTTC. V gene TRBV7-8 combines with J gene TRBJ2-6; 8 bases agree with TRBD2. Looked up from germline, CDR1 is SGHVS and CDR2 is FQNEAQ. Trimming cost V 5 bases and J 0 bases; bases outside gene matches: 12. This CDR3 has 19 amino acids.

The CDR3 spells CASSAAGTYYEQYF. The CDR3 bases are TGCGCCAGCAGCGCGGCCGGGACCTACTACGAGCAGTACTTC. This chain joins TRBV5-1 and TRBJ2-7, with D perhaps given as TRBD1 or TRBD2 (5 bases each). Germline V gene sequence: CDR1 SGHRS, CDR2 YFSETQ. Trimming shortened V by 4 bases and J by 3 bases, and 14 bases separated the two germline ends. This CDR3 comprises 14 residues.

V and J are TRBV18 and TRBJ1-1; D unresolved. Trimming pared 4 bases from V and 6 bases from J, leaving 12 bases between. The CDR3 has 13 residues. The germline V gene has CDR1 KGHSH and CDR2 LQKENI. CDR3 amino acids: CASSRDSASEAFF. Here the CDR3 DNA reads TGTGCCAGCTCACGGGATTCGGCTTCTGAAGCTTTCTTT.

This clone was seen more than once but under ten times. The chain is built from TRBV19 and TRBJ2-7; 8 bases fit TRBD1. Trimming removed 6 bases from V and 2 bases from J; junction bases left unmatched: 3. Germline V CDR1 and CDR2: LNHDA, SQIVND (reference sequence). This CDR3 has 13 amino acids. This CDR3 is CASSPTGAYEQYF. For the CDR3, the DNA is TGTGCCAGTAGCCCGACAGGGGCCTACGAGCAGTACTTC. Together with reference TRBV19 and TRBJ2-7, the CDR3 gives the full variable domain: DGGITQSPKYLFRKEGQNVTLSCEQNLNHDAMYWYRQDPGQGLRLIYYSQIVNDFQKGDIAEGYSVSREKKESFPLTVTSAQKNPTAFYLCASSPTGAYEQYFGPGTRLTVT.

V is TRBV6-4 and J is TRBJ2-3; 8 positions match TRBD2. V trimming: 6 bases; J trimming: 5 bases; junction bases outside the gene matches: 7. Looked up from germline, CDR1 is MRHNA and CDR2 is SNTAGT. The length of the CDR3 is 14 residues. The CDR3, as DNA: TGTGCCAGCAGCCGAGCGGGAGCAGTAGATACGCAGTATTTT. Translation gives CASSRAGAVDTQYF.

The gene calls are TRBV7-9 and TRBJ2-2; D gene unclear. Germline V CDR1 and CDR2: SEHNR, FQNEAQ (reference sequence). V shed 3 bases and J shed 2 bases, with 7 bases lying between them. CDR3 length: 14 residues. The CDR3 sequence is CASSLQANTGELFF. DNA for the CDR3: TGTGCCAGCAGCTTGCAGGCTAACACCGGGGAGCTGTTTTTT.

This clone was found a few times. Other DNA variants within this sample encode the same CDR3. This chain uses TRBV6-5 with TRBJ1-2; no clear D gene. The CDR3 length is 12 residues. V lost 5 bases and J lost 7, with 11 bases in between. CDR1 and CDR2 (germline): MNHEY, SVGAGI. The CDR3 reads CASSGWGSGYTF. CDR3 DNA: TGTGCCAGCAGTGGCTGGGGTTCTGGCTACACCTTC.